This T cell receptor (beta chain) derives from a study of T cells after yellow fever vaccination. Findings and caveats of the study: A weaker secondary response peaked on day 5, the primary on day 15. Subsequent booster samples again held most clones from primary vaccination (96% CD4, roughly 90% CD8).

The CDR3 covers 16 residues. From germline, CDR1 is SGHRS and CDR2 YFSETQ. Deletions cut 0 bases from V and 0 bases from J, with 10 bases between. As TCR cDNA was made by 5'RACE template switching, a universal primer site and UMIs were added. TCRdb re-called the 5' RACE reads through MiXCR, storing one row per CDR3 protein. The data contain tens of thousands of distinct CDR3 sequences, 5.5% to 7.5% of them singletons. This clonotype was counted at least ten times. What it recognizes is unknown. This clonotype was sampled from a man aged 18-30 years who received the YFV17D yellow fever vaccine. Sequenced here: CD4+ T cells sorted from PBMCs, sampled about 2 weeks after the first yellow fever vaccination. V and J are TRBV5-1 and TRBJ2-1; D might be TRBD1 or TRBD2, each matching 5 bases. CDR3 coding DNA: TGCGCCAGCAGCTTGGACCCAGGGAGCTCCTACAATGAGCAGTTCTTC. It yields the protein CASSLDPGSSYNEQFF.